Listed below are T cell receptor beta chains from one sample, sequenced in a study of cytomegalovirus exposure and HLA in healthy donors. Profiled with immunoSEQ multiplex PCR; TCRdb holds only in-frame clones, not every one. The sample records about 85,000 clones, roughly three quarters being singletons. Source material: PBMCs. The source is a woman aged 45 to 65 in good health and CMV-seropositive. Each CDR3 is given with its conserved first and last residue. The order of the fields is CDR3 DNA, CDR3 protein, J gene, clone size, V gene, D gene. A D gene is named only where the DNA matches it firmly. Where a row states a size, it is once, few, many or the class of an expanded clone; other rows omit it.

CDR3 DNA: TGTGCCAGCAGCTCTAAGGGTGGGGCTAGCGGTGACAATGAGCAGTTCTTC; CDR3 protein: CASSSKGGASGDNEQFF; J gene: TRBJ2-1; clone size: NA; V gene: TRBV7-3; D gene: TRBD2
CDR3 DNA: TGTGCCAGCCCCGAGGCGGGTCCTAGCACAGATACGCAGTATTTT; CDR3 protein: CASPEAGPSTDTQYF; J gene: TRBJ2-3; clone size: NA; V gene: TRBV21-1; D gene: NA
CDR3 DNA: TGCGCCAGCAGCTTGGGACTAGCGGGAAGTGTCTCCTACAATGAGCAGTTCTTC; CDR3 protein: CASSLGLAGSVSYNEQFF; J gene: TRBJ2-1; clone size: NA; V gene: TRBV5-1; D gene: TRBD2
CDR3 DNA: TGTGCCAGCAGCCCCCCCCGACAGGGAGGAAATGAGCAGTTCTTC; CDR3 protein: CASSPPRQGGNEQFF; J gene: TRBJ2-1; clone size: NA; V gene: TRBV4-2; D gene: NA
CDR3 DNA: TGTGCCAGCAGCTTAGGGGGGACAGCAAATGAAAAACTGTTTTTT; CDR3 protein: CASSLGGTANEKLFF; J gene: TRBJ1-4; clone size: few; V gene: TRBV11-2; D gene: TRBD1
CDR3 DNA: TGTGCCTGGGACGAGACGGGTTATGGCTACACCTTC; CDR3 protein: CAWDETGYGYTF; J gene: TRBJ1-2; clone size: NA; V gene: TRBV30; D gene: NA
CDR3 DNA: TGTGCCAGCAGCGGACAGGGGCTCACCGGGGAGCTGTTTTTT; CDR3 protein: CASSGQGLTGELFF; J gene: TRBJ2-2; clone size: NA; V gene: TRBV14; D gene: TRBD1
CDR3 DNA: TGTGCCAGCAGTTTTCGGACAGGGGGCAGCGAGCAGTACTTC; CDR3 protein: CASSFRTGGSEQYF; J gene: TRBJ2-7; clone size: NA; V gene: TRBV27; D gene: TRBD1
CDR3 DNA: TGTGCCAGCAGTGGGCGGGTAGGGGCTTTCTTT; CDR3 protein: CASSGRVGAFF; J gene: TRBJ1-1; clone size: few; V gene: TRBV25-1; D gene: NA
CDR3 DNA: TGCGCCAGCAGCCAAGTTGCGGGGATCTACCAAGAGACCCAGTACTTC; CDR3 protein: CASSQVAGIYQETQYF; J gene: TRBJ2-5; clone size: NA; V gene: TRBV4-1; D gene: NA
CDR3 DNA: TGCGCCAGCAGCGGAACGGGACAAGGGGATGGCTACACCTTC; CDR3 protein: CASSGTGQGDGYTF; J gene: TRBJ1-2; clone size: NA; V gene: TRBV5-1; D gene: NA
CDR3 DNA: TGTGCCAGCAGCGTAGGATCTGGCGGGACCCTTAGTGATACGCAGTATTTT; CDR3 protein: CASSVGSGGTLSDTQYF; J gene: TRBJ2-3; clone size: NA; V gene: TRBV9; D gene: NA
CDR3 DNA: TGTGCCAGCAGCTTGGACCAGGGGACAGGTCAGCCCCAGCATTTT; CDR3 protein: CASSLDQGTGQPQHF; J gene: TRBJ1-5; clone size: NA; V gene: TRBV5-5; D gene: TRBD1
CDR3 DNA: TGTGCCAGCTCACCCTCCTCTGGAAACACCATATATTTT; CDR3 protein: CASSPSSGNTIYF; J gene: TRBJ1-3; clone size: NA; V gene: TRBV18; D gene: NA
CDR3 DNA: TGTGCCAGCAGCCGGGGACTAGCGGGAGGCCGGGGAAACACCGGGGAGCTGTTTTTT; CDR3 protein: CASSRGLAGGRGNTGELFF; J gene: TRBJ2-2; clone size: NA; V gene: TRBV11-3; D gene: TRBD2
CDR3 DNA: TGTGCCAGCAGCATGGGTACGGGGGGGAAGCAAGAGACCCAGTACTTC; CDR3 protein: CASSMGTGGKQETQYF; J gene: TRBJ2-5; clone size: once; V gene: TRBV5-6; D gene: TRBD2
CDR3 DNA: TGTGCCACCAGCAGAGAGCGGCAGGGTAACACCGGGGAGCTGTTTTTT; CDR3 protein: CATSRERQGNTGELFF; J gene: TRBJ2-2; clone size: NA; V gene: TRBV15; D gene: NA
CDR3 DNA: TGTGCCAGCCGGAGGTCGACACTTACAGATACGCAGTATTTT; CDR3 protein: CASRRSTLTDTQYF; J gene: TRBJ2-3; clone size: NA; V gene: TRBV6-1; D gene: NA